Shown below are 31 T cell receptor beta chains from a single sample sequenced in a study of cytomegalovirus exposure and HLA in healthy donors (dated by TCRdb to 2016 to 2017). Library preparation was by the immunoSEQ multiplex PCR assay. For the multiplex PCR, a mixture combining 60 forward primers for TCR Vbeta segments and 13 reverse primers for TCR Jbeta segments was used. TCRdb stores this immuneACCESS table with in-frame sequences only. Part of the clones is absent; in the studies checked, under half of the shortfall reflects unresolved V genes, and no reason is known for the rest. Present in this sample are about 140,000 clones, around 90% of which were seen just once. Of the sample, roughly 0.5% falls within the top ten clones. The specimen was PBMCs. The receptors derive from a woman aged 35 to 49 in good health and CMV-seronegative.

The V and J genes are TRBV6-1 and TRBJ2-3; D perhaps matches TRBD1 (6 bases). Between the trimmed V and J ends, which lost 9 bases and 2 bases, there was a span of 15 bases. The germline V gene has CDR1 MNHNS and CDR2 SASEGT. The length of the CDR3 is 14 residues. The DNA for the CDR3 is TGTGCCAGTATTACAGGGAGATCCACAGATACGCAGTATTTT. Translating it yields CASITGRSTDTQYF.

About this clone itself: The same CDR3 also results from other DNA sequences found in this sample. The chain carries TRBV5-4 and TRBJ1-1; tentative D call: TRBD1 (5 bases). The CDR3 consists of 12 residues. Trimming took 2 bases from V and 5 from J, leaving 7 bases between them. Germline-derived CDR1 and CDR2 are SGHNT and YYREEE (reference sequence). The CDR3 loop reads CASSFGGTEAFF. CDR3 DNA sequence: TGTGCCAGCAGCTTCGGGGGGACTGAAGCTTTCTTT.

J is TRBJ2-7 and V is TRBV6-1; D is possibly TRBD2 (7 bases). The CDR3 extends over 16 amino acids. Germline CDR1 is MNHNS and CDR2 is SASEGT. V dropped 2 bases and J dropped 2 bases, with 16 bases sitting between them. Written as DNA, the CDR3 is TGTGCCAGCAGTGAACTGGGGGGGCAGGGGCCCTACGAGCAGTACTTC. This codes for CASSELGGQGPYEQYF.

V is TRBV11-2 and J is TRBJ2-7; D is ambiguous. V lost 3 bases, J lost 3 bases, and 9 bases lay in between. Germline loops: CDR1 SGHAT, CDR2 FQNNGV. This CDR3 is built from 13 residues. In nucleotides, the CDR3 is TGTGCCAGCAGCTTCGGTATATTCTACGAGCAGTACTTC. Translating gives CASSFGIFYEQYF. The full variable domain, with the rest looked up from reference TRBV11-2 and TRBJ2-7, is EAGVAQSPRYKIIEKRQSVAFWCNPISGHATLYWYQQILGQGPKLLIQFQNNGVVDDSQLPKDRFSAERLKGVDSTLKIQPAKLEDSAVYLCASSFGIFYEQYFGPGTRLTVT.

The chain couples TRBV2 to TRBJ1-2, with TRBD1 as a possible D gene (6 bases). The germline V and J ends were trimmed by 0 bases and 7 bases, with 9 bases remaining between them. Germline V gives CDR1 SNHLY, CDR2 FYNNEI. The CDR3 length is 13 residues. DNA for the CDR3: TGTGCCAGCAGTGAAGCGCGGGGGGCTGGCTACACCTTC. Translated, it gives CASSEARGAGYTF. The full variable domain, in which reference TRBV2 and TRBJ1-2 provide the parts outside the CDR3, is EPEVTQTPSHQVTQMGQEVILRCVPISNHLYFYWYRQILGQKVEFLVSFYNNEISEKSEIFDDQFSVERPDGSNFTLKIRSTKLEDSAMYFCASSEARGAGYTFGSGTRLTVV.

The CDR3 spells CATSPRWGLSSYEQYF. The CDR3 region has the DNA TGTGCCACCAGCCCGAGGTGGGGGCTGAGCTCCTACGAGCAGTACTTC. The chain has TRBV15 and TRBJ2-7; D is possibly TRBD1 (6 bases). Germline V gene sequence: CDR1 LNHNV, CDR2 YYDKDF (reference sequence). The V gene lost 5 bases and the J gene lost 0 bases, with 17 bases spanning the gap. CDR3 length equals 16 residues.

The chain combines TRBV7-9 with TRBJ2-4, with D possibly matching TRBD1 (6 bases). CDR3 size: 14 residues. V shed 5 bases and J shed 8 bases, with 16 bases lying between them. Germline-derived CDR1 and CDR2 are SEHNR and FQNEAQ (reference sequence). CDR3 residues: CASSLGQGTDIQYF. CDR3 nucleotide sequence: TGTGCCAGCAGCCTGGGACAAGGGACGGACATTCAGTACTTC. Together with reference TRBV7-9 and TRBJ2-4, the CDR3 gives the full variable domain: DTGVSQNPRHKITKRGQNVTFRCDPISEHNRLYWYRQTLGQGPEFLTYFQNEAQLEKSRLLSDRFSAERPKGSFSTLEIQRTEQGDSAMYLCASSLGQGTDIQYFGAGTRLSVL.

This clone appeared once. The chain has TRBV5-4 and TRBJ2-3; TRBD2 agrees at 8 bases. With 4 bases clipped from V and 4 bases from J, the junction kept 14 bases outside the gene matches. The CDR3 runs to 17 residues. The germline CDR1 and CDR2 sequences are SGHNT and YYREEE (reference sequence). Here the CDR3 DNA reads TGTGCCAGCAGCGACACCAAGACCGGGGGGGTCGCAGATACGCAGTATTTT. Its protein product is CASSDTKTGGVADTQYF.

The chain couples TRBV4-2 to TRBJ2-7; 12 bases are a match to TRBD1. After removal of 5 bases from V and 5 bases from J, the junction contained 7 bases not matched to a gene. Germline CDR1 LGHNA, CDR2 YNFKEQ. The CDR3 runs 15 residues. The CDR3 here is CASSTGTGGWDEQYF. The CDR3 DNA reads as TGTGCCAGCAGCACCGGGACAGGGGGCTGGGACGAGCAGTACTTC.

The V gene is TRBV6-1, the J gene TRBJ1-2; 11 nucleotides agree with TRBD1. This CDR3 contains 14 residues. Germline lookup yields CDR1 MNHNS and CDR2 SASEGT. V dropped 5 bases and J dropped 4; count of bases not matched to a gene: 3. The CDR3 here is CASSQGQGAYGYTF. CDR3 nucleotide sequence: TGTGCCAGCAGTCAAGGACAGGGGGCCTATGGCTACACCTTC.

The V gene is TRBV11-2, the J gene TRBJ2-2; weak D call: TRBD2 (5 bases). The germline V gene encodes CDR1 SGHAT and CDR2 FQNNGV. V lost 5 bases to trimming and J lost 2 bases, with 9 bases between them. The length of the CDR3 is 14 residues. Here the CDR3 reads CASSQTINTGELFF. CDR3 nucleotides: TGTGCCAGCAGCCAGACTATTAACACCGGGGAGCTGTTTTTT.

The CDR3 region is CASSLKLAGITDTQYF. The DNA for the CDR3 is TGTGCCAGCAGCTTGAAGCTAGCGGGGATCACAGATACGCAGTATTTT. This rearrangement joins TRBV5-4 to TRBJ2-3; 9 positions agree with TRBD2. The CDR3 extends over 16 amino acids. J lost 2 bases, V lost 1 base, and 5 bases had no gene match. The germline V gene has CDR1 SGHNT and CDR2 YYREEE (reference sequence).

The gene calls are TRBV9 and TRBJ1-5, with 8 bases that match TRBD1. CDR1 is SGDLS and CDR2 is YYNGEE in the germline V gene. The CDR3 runs to 15 residues. Unmatched junction bases numbered 6, after V lost 2 bases and J lost 5 bases. The CDR3 bases are TGTGCCAGCAGCGTGACAGGGGATCCGGATCAGCCCCAGCATTTT. Protein: CASSVTGDPDQPQHF.

V usage is TRBV30 and J usage is TRBJ1-6; D unresolved. The CDR3 has 13 residues. Looked up from germline, CDR1 is GTSNPN and CDR2 is SVGIG (reference sequence). The V end was cut by 2 bases, the J end by 9 bases, with 11 bases between. The chain's CDR3 is CAWSTGPISPLHF. DNA for the CDR3: TGTGCCTGGAGTACTGGGCCAATTTCACCCCTCCACTTT.

The V and J genes are TRBV18 and TRBJ2-6; tentatively, D is TRBD1 (6 bases). The ends were cut back, 3 bases at V and 1 base at J, with 13 bases in the middle. Germline V lookup: CDR1 KGHSH, CDR2 LQKENI. The CDR3 contains 17 residues. CDR3 region: CASSPDATGSGANVLTF. The CDR3 bases are TGTGCCAGCTCACCCGACGCTACAGGGTCTGGGGCCAACGTCCTGACTTTC. The entire variable domain, with the rest obtained from reference TRBV18 and TRBJ2-6, is as follows: NAGVMQNPRHLVRRRGQEARLRCSPMKGHSHVYWYRQLPEEGLKFMVYLQKENIIDESGMPKERFSAEFPKEGPSILRIQQVVRGDSAAYFCASSPDATGSGANVLTFGAGSRLTVL.

The rearrangement joins TRBV5-5 to TRBJ1-5; no clear D. V dropped 2 bases and J dropped 6 bases, with 12 bases sitting between them. Germline V gives CDR1 SGHKS, CDR2 YYEKEE (reference sequence). The CDR3 contains 14 residues. Here the CDR3 reads CASSFSGMGQPQHF. The CDR3 nucleotides read TGTGCCAGCAGCTTTTCCGGGATGGGTCAGCCCCAGCATTTT.

This clone was detected a few times. The J gene is TRBJ2-7, the V gene TRBV11-3; possibly TRBD2 for D (5 bases). Per germline, CDR1 SGHNT and CDR2 YENEEA. CDR3 size: 14 residues. The V and J ends lost 1 base and 1 base respectively, with 8 bases between them. The CDR3 reads CASSLARVSYEQYF. The CDR3 DNA follows: TGTGCCAGCAGCTTAGCGCGGGTTTCCTACGAGCAGTACTTC.

This chain connects TRBV5-1 to TRBJ2-7, with 12 bases fitting TRBD2. V lost 4 bases and J lost 4; bases outside the gene matches: 9. The CDR3 runs to 16 residues. Looked up from germline, CDR1 is SGHRS and CDR2 is YFSETQ. CDR3 bases: TGCGCCAGCAGCCCCCGACTAGCGGGAGCATTGTACGAGCAGTACTTC. It encodes CASSPRLAGALYEQYF. Using reference TRBV5-1 and TRBJ2-7 for the parts outside the CDR3, the full variable domain is KAGVTQTPRYLIKTRGQQVTLSCSPISGHRSVSWYQQTPGQGLQFLFEYFSETQRNKGNFPGRFSGRQFSNSRSEMNVSTLELGDSALYLCASSPRLAGALYEQYFGPGTRLTVT.

In its sample, this clone was seen once. This sequence joins TRBV9 and TRBJ2-1; TRBD2 aligns across 10 bases. Germline V CDR1 and CDR2: SGDLS, YYNGEE. The CDR3 sequence is 15 residues long. The trim removed 6 bases at V and 7 bases at J, leaving 10 bases unmatched. Written as DNA, the CDR3 is TGTGCCAGCACCACCGGGACTAGCGAAATAAATGAGCAGTTCTTC. As protein: CASTTGTSEINEQFF.

The chain couples TRBV29-1 to TRBJ2-1; 13 bases agree with TRBD2. This CDR3 spans 13 amino acids. Looked up from germline, CDR1 is SQVTM and CDR2 is ANQGSEA. Unmatched junction bases numbered 7, after V lost 4 bases and J lost 13 bases. This CDR3 reads CSVARLAGGGQFF. In DNA form, the CDR3 reads TGCAGCGTTGCCCGACTAGCGGGAGGAGGACAGTTCTTC.

The rearrangement uses TRBV6-5 and TRBJ1-2; 9 bases agree with TRBD1. V shed 4 bases and J 5 bases; nucleotides not matched to a gene: 5. This CDR3 spans 14 amino acids. The germline V gene encodes CDR1 MNHEY and CDR2 SVGAGI. The CDR3 loop is CASSWGTGLYGYTF. In nucleotides, the CDR3 is TGTGCCAGCAGTTGGGGGACAGGGCTTTATGGCTACACCTTC.

This chain joins TRBV10-3 and TRBJ2-7; D may be TRBD2 (6 bases). The CDR3 runs to 14 residues. Trimming stripped 4 bases from V and 2 bases from J, with 12 bases between. CDR1 and CDR2 from the germline V gene are ENHRY and SYGVKD. The CDR3, as DNA: TGTGCCATCAGTGTAGCCGGGAGCCCCTACGAGCAGTACTTC. Protein: CAISVAGSPYEQYF.

The rearrangement joins TRBV28 to TRBJ1-4, with 7 positions matching TRBD1. Germline CDR1 is MDHEN and CDR2 is SYDVKM. CDR3 size: 14 residues. J was trimmed by 3 bases and V by 10 bases; bases with no gene match: 8. Written as DNA, the CDR3 is TGTGCCACCTCTCCAGGGGGATCTAATGAAAAACTGTTTTTT. It is translated as CATSPGGSNEKLFF.

The chain carries TRBV7-8 and TRBJ2-7, with 7 positions matching TRBD2. The CDR3 is made up of 13 amino acids. In germline, CDR1 is SGHVS, CDR2 FQNEAQ. V dropped 4 bases and J dropped 2; count of bases not matched to a gene: 2. CDR3: CASSSLAAYEQYF. Here the CDR3 DNA reads TGTGCCAGCAGCTCCCTAGCGGCCTACGAGCAGTACTTC.

This clone was detected only once. CDR3 protein: CASSLLSPYTDTQYF. CDR3 sequence (DNA): TGTGCCAGCAGCTTACTGTCGCCCTACACAGATACGCAGTATTTT. The chain recombines TRBV7-2 with TRBJ2-3; D unclear. V lost 2 bases and J 2 bases, leaving 11 bases between the germline ends. The germline gives CDR1 SGHTA, CDR2 FQGNSA. This CDR3 is built from 15 residues.

The V call is TRBV7-9, the J call TRBJ1-1; perhaps TRBD1 as D (5 bases). This CDR3 spans 18 amino acids. Deletions cut 5 bases from V and 0 bases from J, with 22 bases between. Germline V gene sequence: CDR1 SEHNR, CDR2 FQNEAQ (reference sequence). CDR3 protein: CASSRGELTGKMNTEAFF. CDR3 DNA: TGTGCCAGCAGCCGGGGGGAGCTGACGGGGAAAATGAACACTGAAGCTTTCTTT.

This chain joins TRBV9 and TRBJ1-4; D unresolved. Germline assignment: CDR1 SGDLS and CDR2 YYNGEE. Deletions cut 4 bases from V and 8 bases from J, with 18 bases between. The CDR3 spans 15 residues. As DNA, the CDR3 is TGTGCCAGCAGCCCCAGCGGAGGGCCCCGCGAAAAACTGTTTTTT. Translating it yields CASSPSGGPREKLFF.

In its sample, this clone was seen once. This chain joins TRBV5-6 and TRBJ2-3, with 9 bases fitting TRBD1. CDR3 size: 16 residues. CDR1 is SGHDT, CDR2 YYEEEE, per germline. With V trimmed by 8 bases and J by 4 bases, 14 bases remained unmatched. The CDR3 region has the DNA TGTGCCAGTTCCCCAGCCGGGACAGGGAGTTCAGATACGCAGTATTTT. Residues: CASSPAGTGSSDTQYF. The variable domain in full, with the rest retrieved from reference TRBV5-6 and TRBJ2-3, is DAGVTQSPTHLIKTRGQQVTLRCSPKSGHDTVSWYQQALGQGPQFIFQYYEEEERQRGNFPDRFSGHQFPNYSSELNVNALLLGDSALYLCASSPAGTGSSDTQYFGPGTRLTVL.

The chain joins TRBV2 to TRBJ2-5; 14 nucleotides line up with TRBD2. CDR1 is SNHLY, CDR2 FYNNEI, per germline. This CDR3 comprises 18 residues. Germline trimming cut 9 bases from V and 2 bases from J; bases unmatched to any gene: 14. The CDR3 sequence: CARGGLAGEECRQETQYF. In DNA, the CDR3 is TGTGCCAGGGGGGGACTAGCGGGAGAGGAGTGTCGGCAAGAGACCCAGTACTTC.

This rearrangement joins TRBV7-9 to TRBJ1-3; 9 nucleotides line up with TRBD1. Germline CDR1 is SEHNR and CDR2 is FQNEAQ (reference sequence). Trimming took 5 bases from V and 4 from J; bases not matched to a gene: 0. This CDR3 comprises 13 residues. In DNA, the CDR3 is TGTGCCAGCAGCGGGACAGGGGGAAACACCATATATTTT. It translates to CASSGTGGNTIYF.

The chain carries TRBV29-1 and TRBJ2-5; possible D gene TRBD2, 7 bases. CDR1 is SQVTM and CDR2 is ANQGSEA in the germline V gene. This CDR3 contains 16 residues. Trimming left V 3 bases short and J 6 bases short, with 23 bases between. The CDR3 coding sequence is TGCAGCGTTGAGAATCCAGGGGATCTCGGGGGGCAGACCCAGTACTTC. Amino acid sequence: CSVENPGDLGGQTQYF.